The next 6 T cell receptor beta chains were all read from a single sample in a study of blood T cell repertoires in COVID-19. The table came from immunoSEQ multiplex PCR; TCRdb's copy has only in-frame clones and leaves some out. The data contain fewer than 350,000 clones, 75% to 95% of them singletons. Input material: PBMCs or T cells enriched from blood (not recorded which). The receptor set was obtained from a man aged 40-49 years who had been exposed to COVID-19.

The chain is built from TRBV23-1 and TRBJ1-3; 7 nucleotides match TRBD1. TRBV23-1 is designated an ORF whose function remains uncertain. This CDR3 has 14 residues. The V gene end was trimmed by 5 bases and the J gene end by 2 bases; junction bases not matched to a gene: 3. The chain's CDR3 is CASSGDRAGNTIYF. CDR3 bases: TGCGCCAGCAGTGGTGACAGGGCTGGAAACACCATATATTTT.

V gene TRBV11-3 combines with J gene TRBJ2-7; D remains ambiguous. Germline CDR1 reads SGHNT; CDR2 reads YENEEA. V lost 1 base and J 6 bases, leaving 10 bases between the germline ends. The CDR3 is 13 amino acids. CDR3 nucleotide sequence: TGTGCCAGCAGCTTAGTGTCCTCCGGCGAGCAGTACTTC. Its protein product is CASSLVSSGEQYF.

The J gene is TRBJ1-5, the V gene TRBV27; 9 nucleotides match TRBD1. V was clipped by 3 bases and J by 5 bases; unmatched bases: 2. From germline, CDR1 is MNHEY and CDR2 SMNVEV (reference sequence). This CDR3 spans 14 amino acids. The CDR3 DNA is TGTGCCAGCAGTTTGGACAGGGGACATCAGCCCCAGCATTTT. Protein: CASSLDRGHQPQHF.

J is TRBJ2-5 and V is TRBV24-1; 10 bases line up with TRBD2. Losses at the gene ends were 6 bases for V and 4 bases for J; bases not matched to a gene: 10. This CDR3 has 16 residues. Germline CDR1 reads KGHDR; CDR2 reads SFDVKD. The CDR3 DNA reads TGTGCCACCAGTCACTACCCAGCGGGAGGGCCAGAGACCCAGTACTTC. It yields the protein CATSHYPAGGPETQYF.

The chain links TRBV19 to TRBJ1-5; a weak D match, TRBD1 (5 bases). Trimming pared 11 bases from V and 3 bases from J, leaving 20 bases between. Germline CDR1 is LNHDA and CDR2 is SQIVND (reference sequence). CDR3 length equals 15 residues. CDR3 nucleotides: TGTGCCTCACAACCTCGAGCGGGGGACAATCAGCCCCAGCATTTT. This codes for CASQPRAGDNQPQHF.

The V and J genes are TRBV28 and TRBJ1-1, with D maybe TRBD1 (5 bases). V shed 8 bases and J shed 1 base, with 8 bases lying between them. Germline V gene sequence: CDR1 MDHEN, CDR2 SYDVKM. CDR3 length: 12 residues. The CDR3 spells CASLRGNTEAFF. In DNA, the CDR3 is TGTGCCAGCCTAAGGGGGAACACTGAAGCTTTCTTT.